The 7 T cell receptor beta chains given below trace back to one sample, sequenced in a study of T cells in Graves' hyperthyroidism and ophthalmopathy. RNA transcripts yielded amplified TCR beta CDR3 regions. In the first-round RT-PCR of the TCR CDR3, the HTBI primer set was used. MiXCR, run by TCRdb on the multiplex PCR reads, gives a single entry per CDR3 protein. The sample gives approximately 600,000 distinct CDR3 sequences, less than 25% of which show up once; 34% is in the top ten. The sample comprised blood. The receptors come from a man aged 25 to 45 with Graves' ophthalmopathy.

This clonotype showed up many times. The V gene is TRBV11-2, the J gene TRBJ2-7, with TRBD2 matching over 8 bases. Germline loops: CDR1 SGHAT, CDR2 FQNNGV. This CDR3 has 15 amino acids. The J segment lost 2 bases and the V segment lost 2 bases, leaving 5 bases of the junction unmatched. The CDR3 DNA sequence: TGTGCCAGCAGCTTAAGTACGGGAGGGCCCTACGAGCAGTACTTC. This sequence encodes CASSLSTGGPYEQYF.

The rearrangement joins TRBV11-3 to TRBJ1-1, with D hard to call. V lost 0 bases, J lost 1 base, and 6 bases lay in between. The CDR3 has 14 residues. The germline V gene has CDR1 SGHNT and CDR2 YENEEA. In nucleotides, the CDR3 is TGTGCCAGCAGCTTAGATGGCGCGAACACTGAAGCTTTCTTT. Protein sequence: CASSLDGANTEAFF.

This clonotype came up a few times. V is TRBV4-3 and J is TRBJ2-7, with TRBD1 matching 9 bases. Germline V CDR1 and CDR2: LGHNA, YSLEER. CDR3 length: 16 amino acids. V lost 0 bases and J lost 9; bases outside the gene matches: 12. CDR3 in amino acids: CASSQDWGQGAEGQYF. CDR3 nucleotide sequence: TGCGCCAGCAGCCAAGATTGGGGACAGGGCGCCGAGGGGCAGTACTTC.

The V call is TRBV7-3, the J call TRBJ2-3; 8 bases fit TRBD1. This CDR3 region has 14 residues. Germline V gene data show CDR1 as SGHTA and CDR2 as FQGTGA. With 3 bases clipped from V and 3 bases from J, the junction kept 2 bases outside the gene matches. CDR3 in DNA: TGTGCCAGCAGCTTTCGGGACAGGACAGATACGCAGTATTTT. This codes for CASSFRDRTDTQYF. The full variable domain, with the rest looked up from reference TRBV7-3 and TRBJ2-3, is GAGVSQTPSNKVTEKGKYVELRCDPISGHTALYWYRQSLGQGPEFLIYFQGTGAADDSGLPNDRFFAVRPEGSVSTLKIQRTERGDSAVYLCASSFRDRTDTQYFGPGTRLTVL.

The chain employs TRBV7-2 and TRBJ2-7; perhaps TRBD1 as D (5 bases). There are 13 residues in the CDR3. The V end lost 6 bases, the J end lost 3 bases, and 12 bases lay between the germline ends. Germline V CDR1 and CDR2: SGHTA, FQGNSA. CDR3 in DNA: TGTGCCAGCAGTTTTCCCCAGGGCTACGAGCAGTACTTC. Protein sequence: CASSFPQGYEQYF.

This clonotype was observed once. V and J are TRBV10-3 and TRBJ2-5; possibly TRBD2 for D (5 bases). Trimming took off 6 bases at V and 7 bases at J, with 18 bases between the two ends. The CDR3 runs to 14 residues. The germline V gene has CDR1 ENHRY and CDR2 SYGVKD. DNA of the CDR3: TGTGCCATCAGCCCGGACGGGGAGCGAGGGACCCAGTACTTC. Translated: CAISPDGERGTQYF.

The rearrangement links TRBV7-8 to TRBJ1-4; D might be TRBD1 (5 bases). The V gene's germline CDR1 is SGHVS and CDR2 FQNEAQ. The CDR3 spans 15 residues. With 0 bases removed from V and 7 bases from J, the gap between germline ends came to 12 bases. CDR3 region: CASSLARQGGEKLFF. The CDR3 region has the DNA TGTGCCAGCAGCTTAGCCCGGCAGGGAGGTGAAAAACTGTTTTTT.